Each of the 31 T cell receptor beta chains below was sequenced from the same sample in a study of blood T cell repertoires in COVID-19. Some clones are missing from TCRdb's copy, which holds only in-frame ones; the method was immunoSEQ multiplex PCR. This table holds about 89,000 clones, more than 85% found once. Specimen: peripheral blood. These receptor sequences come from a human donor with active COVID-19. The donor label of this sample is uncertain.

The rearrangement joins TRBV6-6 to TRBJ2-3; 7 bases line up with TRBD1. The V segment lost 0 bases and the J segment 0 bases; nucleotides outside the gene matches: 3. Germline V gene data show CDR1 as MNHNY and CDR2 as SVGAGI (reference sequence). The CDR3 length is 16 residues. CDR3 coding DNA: TGTGCCAGCAGTTACTCCACAGGGGTTAGCACAGATACGCAGTATTTT. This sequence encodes CASSYSTGVSTDTQYF.

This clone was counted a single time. CDR3 sequence (DNA): TGTGCCAGCAGGTTAAGGCTCATAGCGGGGTCACGAACTGAAGCTTTCTTT. As protein: CASRLRLIAGSRTEAFF. The chain has TRBV7-2 and TRBJ1-1; D remains unclear. Trimming took 6 bases from V and 5 from J, leaving 25 bases between them. Germline V lookup: CDR1 SGHTA, CDR2 FQGNSA. The CDR3 runs 17 residues.

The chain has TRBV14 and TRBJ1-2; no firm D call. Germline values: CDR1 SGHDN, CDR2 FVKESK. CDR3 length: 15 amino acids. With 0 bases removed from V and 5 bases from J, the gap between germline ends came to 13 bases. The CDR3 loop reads CASSQEKLPVYGYTF. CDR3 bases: TGTGCCAGCAGCCAAGAAAAATTGCCAGTTTATGGCTACACCTTC.

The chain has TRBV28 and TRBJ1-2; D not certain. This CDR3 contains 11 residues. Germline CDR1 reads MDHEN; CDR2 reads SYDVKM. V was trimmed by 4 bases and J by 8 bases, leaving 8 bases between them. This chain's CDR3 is CASSYNGGYTF. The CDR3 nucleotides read TGTGCCAGCAGTTACAACGGGGGCTACACCTTC.

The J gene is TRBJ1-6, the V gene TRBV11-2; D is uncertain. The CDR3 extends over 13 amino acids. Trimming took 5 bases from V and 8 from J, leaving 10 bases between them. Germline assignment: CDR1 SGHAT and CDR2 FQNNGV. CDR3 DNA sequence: TGTGCCAGCAGCCCCGAGCTGTATTCACCCCTCCACTTT. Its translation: CASSPELYSPLHF. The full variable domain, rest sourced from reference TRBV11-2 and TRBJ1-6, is EAGVAQSPRYKIIEKRQSVAFWCNPISGHATLYWYQQILGQGPKLLIQFQNNGVVDDSQLPKDRFSAERLKGVDSTLKIQPAKLEDSAVYLCASSPELYSPLHFGNGTRLTVT.

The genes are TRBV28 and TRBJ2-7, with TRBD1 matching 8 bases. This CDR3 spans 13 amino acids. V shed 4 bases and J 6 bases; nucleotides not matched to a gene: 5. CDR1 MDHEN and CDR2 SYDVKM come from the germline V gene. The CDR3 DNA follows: TGTGCCAGCAGTTGGCTGGACAGGGCCGAGCAGTACTTC. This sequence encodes CASSWLDRAEQYF.

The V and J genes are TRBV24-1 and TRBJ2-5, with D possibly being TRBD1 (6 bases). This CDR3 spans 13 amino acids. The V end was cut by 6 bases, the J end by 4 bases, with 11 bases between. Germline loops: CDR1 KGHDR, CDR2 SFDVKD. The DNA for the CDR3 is TGTGCCACCAGTCCCACAGGGCTAGAGACCCAGTACTTC. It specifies CATSPTGLETQYF.

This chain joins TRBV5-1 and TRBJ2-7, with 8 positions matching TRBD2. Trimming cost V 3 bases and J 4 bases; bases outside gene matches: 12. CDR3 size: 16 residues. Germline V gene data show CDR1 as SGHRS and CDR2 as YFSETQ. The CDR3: CASSSTGLAGGYEQYF. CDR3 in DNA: TGCGCCAGCAGCTCCACGGGGTTGGCGGGGGGTTACGAGCAGTACTTC. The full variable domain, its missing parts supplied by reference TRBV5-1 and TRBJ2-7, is KAGVTQTPRYLIKTRGQQVTLSCSPISGHRSVSWYQQTPGQGLQFLFEYFSETQRNKGNFPGRFSGRQFSNSRSEMNVSTLELGDSALYLCASSSTGLAGGYEQYFGPGTRLTVT.

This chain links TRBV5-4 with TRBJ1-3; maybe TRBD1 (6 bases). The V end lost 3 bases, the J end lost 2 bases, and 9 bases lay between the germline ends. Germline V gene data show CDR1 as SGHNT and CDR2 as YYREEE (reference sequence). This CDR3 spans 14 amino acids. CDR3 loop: CASSSQGTGNTIYF. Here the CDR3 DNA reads TGTGCCAGCAGCTCACAGGGAACTGGAAACACCATATATTTT. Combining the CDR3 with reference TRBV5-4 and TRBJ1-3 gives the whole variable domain ETGVTQSPTHLIKTRGQQVTLRCSSQSGHNTVSWYQQALGQGPQFIFQYYREEENGRGNFPPRFSGLQFPNYSSELNVNALELDDSALYLCASSSQGTGNTIYFGEGSWLTVV.

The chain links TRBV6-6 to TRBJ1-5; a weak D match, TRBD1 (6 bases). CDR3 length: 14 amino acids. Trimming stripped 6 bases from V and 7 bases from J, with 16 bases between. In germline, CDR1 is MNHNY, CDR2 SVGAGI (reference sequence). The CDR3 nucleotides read TGTGCCAGCAGGCAGGGGCTCACGGTCCAGCCCCAGCATTTT. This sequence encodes CASRQGLTVQPQHF.

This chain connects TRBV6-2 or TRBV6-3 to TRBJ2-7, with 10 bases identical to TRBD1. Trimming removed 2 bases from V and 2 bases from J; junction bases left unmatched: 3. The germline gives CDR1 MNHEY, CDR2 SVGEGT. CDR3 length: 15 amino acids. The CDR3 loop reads CASSYGTGVPYEQYF. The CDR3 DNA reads TGTGCCAGCAGTTACGGGACAGGGGTTCCCTACGAGCAGTACTTC.

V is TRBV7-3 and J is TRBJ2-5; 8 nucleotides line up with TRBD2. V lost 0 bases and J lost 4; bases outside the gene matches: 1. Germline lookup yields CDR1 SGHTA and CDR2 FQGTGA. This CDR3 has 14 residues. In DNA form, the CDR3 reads TGTGCCAGCAGCTTAACGGGACTAGGAGAGACCCAGTACTTC. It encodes CASSLTGLGETQYF.

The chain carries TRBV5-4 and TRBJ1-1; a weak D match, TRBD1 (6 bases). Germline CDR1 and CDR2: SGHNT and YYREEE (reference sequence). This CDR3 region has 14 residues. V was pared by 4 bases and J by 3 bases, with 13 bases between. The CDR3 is CASSLDQGYTEAFF. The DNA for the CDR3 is TGTGCCAGCAGCCTAGACCAGGGGTACACTGAAGCTTTCTTT.

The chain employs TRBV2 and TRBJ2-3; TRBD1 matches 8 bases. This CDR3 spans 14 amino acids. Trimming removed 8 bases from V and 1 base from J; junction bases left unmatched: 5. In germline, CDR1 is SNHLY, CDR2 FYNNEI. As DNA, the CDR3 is TGTGCCAGCGGAAACAGGGGGGGCACAGATACGCAGTATTTT. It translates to CASGNRGGTDTQYF.

The CDR3 is CASSPGGTRETQYF. CDR3 nucleotide sequence: TGTGCCAGCAGCCCGGGGGGGACACGAGAGACCCAGTACTTC. This chain connects TRBV5-4 to TRBJ2-5, with TRBD2 matching over 8 bases. The ends lost 4 bases at V and 4 bases at J; junction bases unmatched: 6. From germline, CDR1 is SGHNT and CDR2 YYREEE (reference sequence). This CDR3 spans 14 amino acids.

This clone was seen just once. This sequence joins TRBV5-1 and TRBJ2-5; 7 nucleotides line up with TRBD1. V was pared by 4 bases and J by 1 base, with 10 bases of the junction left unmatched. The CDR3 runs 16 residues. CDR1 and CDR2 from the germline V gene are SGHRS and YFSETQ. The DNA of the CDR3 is TGCGCCAGCAGCGCCTCGACAGGGAGTCGCCAAGAGACCCAGTACTTC. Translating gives CASSASTGSRQETQYF. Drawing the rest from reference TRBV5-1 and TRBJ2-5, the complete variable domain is KAGVTQTPRYLIKTRGQQVTLSCSPISGHRSVSWYQQTPGQGLQFLFEYFSETQRNKGNFPGRFSGRQFSNSRSEMNVSTLELGDSALYLCASSASTGSRQETQYFGPGTRLLVL.

The CDR3: CASSEELTGTYEQYF. CDR3 nucleotide sequence: TGTGCCAGCAGTGAAGAACTTACAGGGACCTACGAGCAGTACTTC. This rearrangement joins TRBV6-1 to TRBJ2-7; D perhaps matches TRBD1 (6 bases). The CDR3 is 15 residues long. V gave up 1 base and J gave up 2 bases, with 12 bases separating them. Germline CDR1 reads MNHNS; CDR2 reads SASEGT.

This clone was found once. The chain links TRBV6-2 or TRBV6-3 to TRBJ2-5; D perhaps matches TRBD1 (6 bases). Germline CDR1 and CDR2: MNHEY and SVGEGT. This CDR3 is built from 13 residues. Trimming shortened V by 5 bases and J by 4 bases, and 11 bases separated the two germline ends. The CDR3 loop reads CASSQYRVETQYF. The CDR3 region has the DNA TGTGCCAGCAGTCAATACAGGGTAGAGACCCAGTACTTC.

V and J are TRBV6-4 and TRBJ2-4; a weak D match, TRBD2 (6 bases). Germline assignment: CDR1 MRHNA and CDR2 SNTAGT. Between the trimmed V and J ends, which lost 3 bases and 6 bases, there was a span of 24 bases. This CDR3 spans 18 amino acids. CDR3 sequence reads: CASSERPKEGGRGNIQYF. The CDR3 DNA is TGTGCCAGCAGTGAGAGACCGAAGGAGGGCGGGCGTGGAAACATTCAGTACTTC.

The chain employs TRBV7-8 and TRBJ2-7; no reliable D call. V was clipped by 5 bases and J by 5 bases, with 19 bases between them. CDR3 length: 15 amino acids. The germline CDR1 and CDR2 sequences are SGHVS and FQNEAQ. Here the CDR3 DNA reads TGTGCCAGCAGCCCCCTTCGGGTCCGTGTCAACGAGCAGTACTTC. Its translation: CASSPLRVRVNEQYF.

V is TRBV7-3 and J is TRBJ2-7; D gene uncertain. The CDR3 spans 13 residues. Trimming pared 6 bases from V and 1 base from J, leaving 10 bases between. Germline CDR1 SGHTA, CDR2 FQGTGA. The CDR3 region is CASSQTRSYEQYF. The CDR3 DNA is TGTGCCAGCAGTCAGACAAGGTCCTACGAGCAGTACTTC.

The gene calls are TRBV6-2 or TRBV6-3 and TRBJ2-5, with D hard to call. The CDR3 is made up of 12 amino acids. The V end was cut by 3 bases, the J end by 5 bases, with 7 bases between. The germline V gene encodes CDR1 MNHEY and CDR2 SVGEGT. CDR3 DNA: TGTGCCAGCAGTTATGAGAGGGAGACCCAGTACTTC. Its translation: CASSYERETQYF.

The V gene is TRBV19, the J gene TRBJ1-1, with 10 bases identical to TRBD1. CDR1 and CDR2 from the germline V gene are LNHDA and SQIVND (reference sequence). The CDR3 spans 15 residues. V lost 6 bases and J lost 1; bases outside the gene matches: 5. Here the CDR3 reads CASRPDRGRNTEAFF. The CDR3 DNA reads TGTGCCAGTAGACCGGACAGGGGGAGGAACACTGAAGCTTTCTTT.

DNA of the CDR3: TGTGCCAGCAGCGCGCTCGGGGATGGCTACACCTTC. This translates into CASSALGDGYTF. This chain links TRBV9 with TRBJ1-2; D is undetermined. The ends were cut back, 3 bases at V and 6 bases at J, with 9 bases in the middle. The CDR3 loop spans 12 amino acids. From germline, CDR1 is SGDLS and CDR2 YYNGEE.

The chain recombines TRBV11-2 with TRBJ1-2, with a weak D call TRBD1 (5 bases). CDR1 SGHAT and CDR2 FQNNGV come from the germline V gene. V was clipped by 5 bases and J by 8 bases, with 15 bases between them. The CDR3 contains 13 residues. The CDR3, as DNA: TGTGCCAGCAGCCCCTCAGGGCTGGGCGGCTACACCTTC. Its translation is CASSPSGLGGYTF.

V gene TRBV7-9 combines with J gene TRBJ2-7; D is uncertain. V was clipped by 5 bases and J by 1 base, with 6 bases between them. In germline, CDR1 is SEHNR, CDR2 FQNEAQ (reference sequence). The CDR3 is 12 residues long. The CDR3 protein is CASSGPSYEQYF. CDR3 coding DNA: TGTGCCAGCAGCGGGCCGTCCTACGAGCAGTACTTC. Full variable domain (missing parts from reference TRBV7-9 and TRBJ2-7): DTGVSQNPRHKITKRGQNVTFRCDPISEHNRLYWYRQTLGQGPEFLTYFQNEAQLEKSRLLSDRFSAERPKGSFSTLEIQRTEQGDSAMYLCASSGPSYEQYFGPGTRLTVT.

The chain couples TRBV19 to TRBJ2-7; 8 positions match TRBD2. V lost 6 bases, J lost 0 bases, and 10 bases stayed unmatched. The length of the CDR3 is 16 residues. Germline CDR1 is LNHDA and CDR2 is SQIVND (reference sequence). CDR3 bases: TGTGCCAGTAGGGGTTTAAGCGGGGGCCCCTCCTACGAGCAGTACTTC. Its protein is CASRGLSGGPSYEQYF.

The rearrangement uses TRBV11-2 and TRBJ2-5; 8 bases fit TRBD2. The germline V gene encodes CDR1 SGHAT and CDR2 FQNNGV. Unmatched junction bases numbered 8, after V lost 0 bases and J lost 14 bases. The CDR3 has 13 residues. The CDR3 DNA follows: TGTGCCAGCAGCTTAGATCCTGGACTAGCCCTCTACTTC. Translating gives CASSLDPGLALYF.

CDR3 bases: TGTGCCAGCAGGAACAGCATTTGGAACACTGAAGCTTTCTTT. Translation gives CASRNSIWNTEAFF. The chain joins TRBV6-5 to TRBJ1-1; D unclear. The CDR3 is 14 residues long. CDR1 and CDR2 from the germline V gene are MNHEY and SVGAGI. The V gene lost 6 bases and the J gene lost 1 base, with 12 bases spanning the gap.

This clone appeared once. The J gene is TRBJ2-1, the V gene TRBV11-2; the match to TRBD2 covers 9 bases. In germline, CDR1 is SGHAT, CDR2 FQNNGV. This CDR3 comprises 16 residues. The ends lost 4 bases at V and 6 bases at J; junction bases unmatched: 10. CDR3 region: CASSWGGGGPPNEQFF. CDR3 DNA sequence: TGTGCCAGCAGCTGGGGCGGGGGGGGCCCCCCCAATGAGCAGTTCTTC.

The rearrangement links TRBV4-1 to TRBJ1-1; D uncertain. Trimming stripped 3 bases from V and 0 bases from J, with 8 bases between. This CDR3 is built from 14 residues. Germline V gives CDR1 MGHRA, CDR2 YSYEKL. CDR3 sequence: CASSQLTVNTEAFF. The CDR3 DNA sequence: TGCGCCAGCAGCCAGTTAACAGTGAACACTGAAGCTTTCTTT.